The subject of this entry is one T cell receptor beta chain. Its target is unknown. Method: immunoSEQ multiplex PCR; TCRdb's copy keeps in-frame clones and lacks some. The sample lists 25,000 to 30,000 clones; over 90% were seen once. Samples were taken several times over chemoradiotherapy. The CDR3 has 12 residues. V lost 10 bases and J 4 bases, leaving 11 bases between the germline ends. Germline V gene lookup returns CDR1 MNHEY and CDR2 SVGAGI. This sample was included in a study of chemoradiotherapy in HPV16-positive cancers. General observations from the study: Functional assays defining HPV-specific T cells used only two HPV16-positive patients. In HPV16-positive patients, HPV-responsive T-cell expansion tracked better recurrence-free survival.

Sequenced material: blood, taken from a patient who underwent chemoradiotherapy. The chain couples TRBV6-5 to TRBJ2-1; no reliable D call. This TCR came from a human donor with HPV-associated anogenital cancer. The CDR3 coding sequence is TGTGCCATACGGACCACTTACAATGAGCAGTTCTTC. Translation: CAIRTTYNEQFF.